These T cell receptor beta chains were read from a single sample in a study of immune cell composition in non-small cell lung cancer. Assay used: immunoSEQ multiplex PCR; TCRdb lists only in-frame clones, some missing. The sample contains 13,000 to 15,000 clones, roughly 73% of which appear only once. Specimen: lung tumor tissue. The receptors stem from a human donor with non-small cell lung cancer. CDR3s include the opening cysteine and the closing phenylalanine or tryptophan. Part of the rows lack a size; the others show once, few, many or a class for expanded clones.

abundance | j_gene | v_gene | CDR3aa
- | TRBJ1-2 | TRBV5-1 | CASSGGQVFGYGYTF
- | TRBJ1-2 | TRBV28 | CASSRGQGGGYTF
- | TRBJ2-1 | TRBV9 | CASSVRGPGAYNEQFF
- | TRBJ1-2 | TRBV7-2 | CASSLTDTNYGYTF
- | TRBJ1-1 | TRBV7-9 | CAIRTVVGAFF
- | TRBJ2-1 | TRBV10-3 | CAISESADWNNEQFF
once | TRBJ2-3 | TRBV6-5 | CASSLLAGGPDTQYF
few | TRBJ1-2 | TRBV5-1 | CASRTNRGQNYGYTF
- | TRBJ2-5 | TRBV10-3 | CAISGGAQETQYF
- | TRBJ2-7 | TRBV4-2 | CASSLSDSGEQYF
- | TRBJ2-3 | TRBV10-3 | CAISDSSSNLRAGTQYF
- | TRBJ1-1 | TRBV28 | CASSSLGQGMLNTEAFF
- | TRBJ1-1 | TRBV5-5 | CASSLERSPRTEAFF
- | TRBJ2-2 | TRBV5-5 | CASTGTLNTGELFF
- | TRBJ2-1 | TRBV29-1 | CSVEKDRNNEQFF
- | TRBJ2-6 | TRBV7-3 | CASSLTGTGTGANVLTF
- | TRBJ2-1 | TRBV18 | CASSPQSPGTSGRDSNEQFF
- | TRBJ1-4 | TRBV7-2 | CASSSSTGTGISGKLFF
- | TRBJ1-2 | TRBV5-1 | CASSFEGTGVGGYTF
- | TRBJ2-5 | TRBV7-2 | CASSSVRETQYF
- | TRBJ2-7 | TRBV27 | CASSTLVGSMNEQYF
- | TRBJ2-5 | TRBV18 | CASSPILQETQYF
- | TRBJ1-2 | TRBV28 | CASRHTQMANYGYTF
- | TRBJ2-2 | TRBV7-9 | CASSLAGLAGGETGELFF
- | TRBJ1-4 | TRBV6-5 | CASSYSSVEKLFF
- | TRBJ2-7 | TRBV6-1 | CASSEAWDRVGEQYF
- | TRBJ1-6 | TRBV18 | CASSSGQGAMYSPLHF
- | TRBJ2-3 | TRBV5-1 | CASSPGQGTDTQYF
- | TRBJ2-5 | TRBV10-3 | CAISGRDQETQYF
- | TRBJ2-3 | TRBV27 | CASLAGAGTDTQYF
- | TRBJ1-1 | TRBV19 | CASIRWGLGNTEAFF
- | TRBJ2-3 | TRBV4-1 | CASSQDKTSYTDTQYF
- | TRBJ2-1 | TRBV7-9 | CASSLATGYNEQFF
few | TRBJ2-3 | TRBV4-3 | CASSLSPGSGTDTQYF
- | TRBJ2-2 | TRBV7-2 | CASSLKSGGATGELFF
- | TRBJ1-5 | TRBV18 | CASSRGTADQPQHF
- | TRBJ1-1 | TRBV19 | CASSIRGSTTMNTEAFF
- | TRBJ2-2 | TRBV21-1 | CASSKVQAGVDGGELFF
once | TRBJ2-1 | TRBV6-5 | CASSYSGQGNNEQFF
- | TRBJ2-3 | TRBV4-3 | CASSQGRGGAYTDTQYF